This T cell receptor (beta chain) was obtained from a study of preoperative IRX-2 immunotherapy in early breast cancer (dated by TCRdb to between 2018 and 2021). In the paper's terms, the treatment or condition label means: preoperative locoregional IRX-2 cytokine immunotherapy. The samples were obtained from a phase Ib study in which preoperative, locoregional IRX-2 cytokine immunotherapy intended to prime immune responses was tested. Patients with early-stage breast cancer who were given IRX-2 before surgery served as donors. The library was produced with the immunoSEQ multiplex PCR assay. This is the immuneACCESS table as TCRdb keeps it, with only in-frame sequences that have V and J called. A part of the clones is gone; compared with another copy, unresolved V genes explain less than half, and the rest is unexplained. The sample table records about 89,000 clones; 70% to 90% of these occur just once. Roughly 1.9% of the sample comes from the top ten.

On this clone itself: Its antigen is currently not known. Base-call qualities are not available, and no considerably larger clone is one nucleotide away.

The sequence came from a human donor with breast cancer. Sequenced here: tumor tissue, sampled after IRX-2 immunotherapy.

The DNA is TGTGCCAGCAGCCCTCGGGGACAGGGGATCACTGAAGCTTTCTTT. This is translated as CASSPRGQGITEAFF. Recombination linked TRBV11-3 to TRBJ1-1; TRBD1 fits 10 bases in the junction. Reading from cysteine to phenylalanine, the CDR3 counts 15 amino acids. This entry keeps only the CDR3 DNA: 45 bases, framed from base 1. The germline V gene sets CDR1 to SGHNT and CDR2 to YENEEA. Germline trimming amounts to 5 bases on V and 4 bases on J, with 7 as the count of junction bases outside the gene matches.